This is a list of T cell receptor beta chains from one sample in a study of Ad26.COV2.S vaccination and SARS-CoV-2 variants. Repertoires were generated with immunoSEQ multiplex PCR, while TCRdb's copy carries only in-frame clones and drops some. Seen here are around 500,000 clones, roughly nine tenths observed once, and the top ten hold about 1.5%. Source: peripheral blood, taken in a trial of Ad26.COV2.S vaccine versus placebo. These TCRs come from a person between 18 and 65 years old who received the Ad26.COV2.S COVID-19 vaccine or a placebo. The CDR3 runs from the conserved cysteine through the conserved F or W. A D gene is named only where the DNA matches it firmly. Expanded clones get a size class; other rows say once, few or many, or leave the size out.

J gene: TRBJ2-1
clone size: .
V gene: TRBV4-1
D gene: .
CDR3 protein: CASSQPIRYNEQFF

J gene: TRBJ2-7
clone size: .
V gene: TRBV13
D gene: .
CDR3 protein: CASSLGLGTSYEQYF

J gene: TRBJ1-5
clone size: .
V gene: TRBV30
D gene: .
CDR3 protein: CAWSSAHNQPQHF

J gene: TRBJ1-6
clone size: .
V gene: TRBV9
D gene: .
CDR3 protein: CASSVASPHSPLHF

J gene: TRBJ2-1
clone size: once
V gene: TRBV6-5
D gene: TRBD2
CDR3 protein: CASSLREVYNEQFF

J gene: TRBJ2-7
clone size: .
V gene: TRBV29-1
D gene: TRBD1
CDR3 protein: CSVEDRDRDEQYF

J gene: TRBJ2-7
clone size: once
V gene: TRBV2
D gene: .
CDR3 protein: CASSIQDSPYEQYF

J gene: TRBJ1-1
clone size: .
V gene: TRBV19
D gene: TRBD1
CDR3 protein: CASSTQGGPLGAFF

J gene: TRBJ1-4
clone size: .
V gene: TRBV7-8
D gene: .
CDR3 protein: CASSPDTFNEKLFF

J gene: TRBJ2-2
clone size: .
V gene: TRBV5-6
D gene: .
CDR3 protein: CASSLAPTGELFF

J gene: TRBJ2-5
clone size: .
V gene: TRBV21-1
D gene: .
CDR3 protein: CAKPPSFLGGETQYF

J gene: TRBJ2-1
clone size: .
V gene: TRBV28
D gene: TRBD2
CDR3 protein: CASVGSGSSYNEQFF

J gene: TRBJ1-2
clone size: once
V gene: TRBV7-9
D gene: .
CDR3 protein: CASSNKPDTNYGYTF

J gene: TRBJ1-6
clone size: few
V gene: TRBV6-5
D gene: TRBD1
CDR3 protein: CASRDRGFNNSPLHF

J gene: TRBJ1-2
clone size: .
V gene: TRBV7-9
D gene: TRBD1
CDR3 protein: CASSEKRRTGGDYGYTF

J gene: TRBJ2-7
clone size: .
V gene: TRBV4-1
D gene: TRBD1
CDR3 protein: CASSQGGTGAWGHEQYF

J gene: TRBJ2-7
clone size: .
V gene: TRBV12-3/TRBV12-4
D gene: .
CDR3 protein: CASSWGASYEQYF

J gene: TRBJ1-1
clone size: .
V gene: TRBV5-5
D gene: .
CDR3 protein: CASSLGWQIEAFF

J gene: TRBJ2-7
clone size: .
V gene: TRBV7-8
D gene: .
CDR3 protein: CASSLGFLVRTYEQYF

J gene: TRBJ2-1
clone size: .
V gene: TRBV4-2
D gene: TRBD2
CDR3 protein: CASSPTGGASGGAWYNEQFF

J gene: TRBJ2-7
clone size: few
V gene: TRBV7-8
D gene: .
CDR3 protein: CASSPGWEQYF

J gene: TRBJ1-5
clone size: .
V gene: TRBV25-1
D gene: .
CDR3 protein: CASSGTGINQPQHF

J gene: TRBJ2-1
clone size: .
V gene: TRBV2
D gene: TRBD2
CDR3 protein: CASMVAGSSYNEQFF

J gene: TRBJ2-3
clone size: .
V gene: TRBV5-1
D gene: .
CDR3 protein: CASSLELLDTQYF

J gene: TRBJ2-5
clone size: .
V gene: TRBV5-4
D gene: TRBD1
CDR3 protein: CASSLGQGWETQYF

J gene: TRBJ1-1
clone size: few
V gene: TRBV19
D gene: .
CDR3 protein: CASSISGTNTEAFF

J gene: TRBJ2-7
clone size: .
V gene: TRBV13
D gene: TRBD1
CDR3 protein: CASSPQDRGRRHEQYF

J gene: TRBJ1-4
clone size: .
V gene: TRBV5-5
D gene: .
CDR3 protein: CASSLDPAGKTNEKLFF

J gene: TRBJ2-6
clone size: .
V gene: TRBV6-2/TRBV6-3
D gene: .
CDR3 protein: CASSYGGTGANVLTF

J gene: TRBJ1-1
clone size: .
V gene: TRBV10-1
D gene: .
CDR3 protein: CAMRILGHILPEAFF

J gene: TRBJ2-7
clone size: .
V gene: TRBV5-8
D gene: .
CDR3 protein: CASSLVGGSYEQYF

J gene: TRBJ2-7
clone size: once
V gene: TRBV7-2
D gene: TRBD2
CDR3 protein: CASSHGRGNYEQYF

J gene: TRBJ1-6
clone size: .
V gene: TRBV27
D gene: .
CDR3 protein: CASSFDGRSYNSPLHF

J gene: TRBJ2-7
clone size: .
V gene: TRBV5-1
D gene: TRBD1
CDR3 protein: CASSLFTGGAYEQYF

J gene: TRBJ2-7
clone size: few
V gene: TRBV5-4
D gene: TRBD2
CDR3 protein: CASSPGLAGYEQYF

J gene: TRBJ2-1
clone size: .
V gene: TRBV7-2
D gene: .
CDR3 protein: CASRDLSLAFQFF

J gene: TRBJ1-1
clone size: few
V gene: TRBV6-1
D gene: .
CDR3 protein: CASSDQHVSDTEAFF

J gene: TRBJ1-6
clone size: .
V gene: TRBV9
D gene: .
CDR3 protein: CASSATETLNSPLHF

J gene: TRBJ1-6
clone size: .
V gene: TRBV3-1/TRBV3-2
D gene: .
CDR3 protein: CASSQETAPLHF

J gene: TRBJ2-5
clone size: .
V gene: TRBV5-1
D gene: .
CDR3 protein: CASSLEVGPAGTQYF

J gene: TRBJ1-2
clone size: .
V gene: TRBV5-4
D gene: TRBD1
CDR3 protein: CASSSPGQGNYGYTF

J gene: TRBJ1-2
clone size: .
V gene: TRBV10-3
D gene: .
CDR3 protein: CAISEAGDVGYTF

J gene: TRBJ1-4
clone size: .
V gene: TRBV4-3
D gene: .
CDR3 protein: CASSQRFGVNEKLFF

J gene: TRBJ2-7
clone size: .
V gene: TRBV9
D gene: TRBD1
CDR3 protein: CASSAQAGTGFNEQYF

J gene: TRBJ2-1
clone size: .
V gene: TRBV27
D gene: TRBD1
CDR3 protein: CASSLRTGLNEQFF

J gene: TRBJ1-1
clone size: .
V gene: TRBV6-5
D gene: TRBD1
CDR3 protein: CASRGITGGAGGAFF

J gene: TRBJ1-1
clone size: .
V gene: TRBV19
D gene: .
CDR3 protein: CASSTRRAKNTEAFF

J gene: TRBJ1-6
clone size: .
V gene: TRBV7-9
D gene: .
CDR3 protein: CASSLGGENSPLHF

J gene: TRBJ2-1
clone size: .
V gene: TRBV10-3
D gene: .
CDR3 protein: CAITPGLSYNEQFF

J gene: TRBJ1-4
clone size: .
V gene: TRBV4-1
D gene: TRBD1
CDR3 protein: CASSRTGVNEKLFF

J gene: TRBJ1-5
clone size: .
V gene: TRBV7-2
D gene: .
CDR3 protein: CASSLGGAGSLQPQHF

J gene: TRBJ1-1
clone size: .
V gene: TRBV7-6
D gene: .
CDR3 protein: CASSLVPEMNTEAFF

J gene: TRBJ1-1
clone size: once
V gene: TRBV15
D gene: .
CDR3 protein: CATSRQAMNTEAFF

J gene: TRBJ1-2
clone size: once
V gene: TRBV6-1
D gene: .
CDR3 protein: CASSEGRNYGYTF

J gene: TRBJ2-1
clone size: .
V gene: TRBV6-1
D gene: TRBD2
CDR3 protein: CASSDQLGQLAGVRNEQFF